The source of this TCR beta chain is a study of regulatory T cells in long-lasting Graves disease. Overall study findings and caveats: Having only a small sample size may have limited accuracy. Persistent cases favored TRBV28, TRBJ1-2 and TRBJ2-5.

As for time point: newly diagnosed GD, antithyroid drugs for less than 3 months. TCR sequences were obtained from RNA taken from PBMCs. Details on this clonotype: Antigen unknown.

The CDR3 extends over 16 amino acids. CDR1 and CDR2 from the germline V gene are SGHAT and FQNNGV. The V and J ends lost 3 bases and 0 bases respectively, with 15 bases between them. With iRepertoire HTBI primers and Arm-PCR of CDR3 regions, TCR beta libraries were built. TCRdb re-called the multiplex PCR reads through MiXCR, storing one row per CDR3 protein. The sample lists approximately 540,000 distinct CDR3 sequences, 9.5% to 15% seen once, with about 8.3% in the top ten. Separately, the same data were catalogued under a study of T cells in Graves' hyperthyroidism and ophthalmopathy. That source adds: Hyperthyroidism in the patients, aged 18 to 65, was newly diagnosed and under 2 months in duration. Orbital computed tomography and thyroid ultrasound, together with serum TRAb and thyroxine and clinical symptoms, were used for diagnoses.

This material consisted of peripheral blood mononuclear cells (PBMCs), taken at new diagnosis, from a patient treated with antithyroid drugs. This TCR came from a woman in her 30s with Graves disease. The gene calls are TRBV11-2 and TRBJ2-7; D is ambiguous. The CDR3 is CASSLKNRHISYEQYF. CDR3 coding DNA: TGTGCCAGCAGCTTGAAGAACAGACACATCTCCTACGAGCAGTACTTC. Using reference TRBV11-2 and TRBJ2-7 for the parts outside the CDR3, the full variable domain is EAGVAQSPRYKIIEKRQSVAFWCNPISGHATLYWYQQILGQGPKLLIQFQNNGVVDDSQLPKDRFSAERLKGVDSTLKIQPAKLEDSAVYLCASSLKNRHISYEQYFGPGTRLTVT.